This TCR beta chain was identified in a study of quantifying T cell responses using KT2 cells (dated by TCRdb to 2015 to 2018). Broadly, across the study: RNA was DNase-treated and reverse transcribed with TCR alpha and beta constant-region primers, mostly using SuperScript III. PCR2 was performed as a SYBR Green qPCR and was stopped at a predetermined fluorescence threshold so that over-amplification was avoided. Under optimum conditions, the efficiency of the T4 ligation step was estimated to be more than 9.5%. Summary of the overall study and its limitations: Saturation was seen in the detection of KT2 sequences when very high numbers of KT2 cells were spiked in. Counts of KT2 alpha and beta sequences scaled linearly with input KT2 cell number over several orders of magnitude. KT2 sequences were detected down to the lowest spike-in tested, about one KT2 cell per 100,000 PBMC. The study did not include a side-by-side comparison of this pipeline with other TCR sequencing techniques.

Note on this clonotype: It lacks a known antigen. Base qualities are not provided; no much larger clone lies one nucleotide away.

Library creation used UMI-ligation and nested PCR. A single-stranded oligonucleotide carrying the Illumina SP2 sequence and a UMI was ligated to the cDNA 3' end using T4 RNA ligase 1. PCR1 was run for 4 cycles (98 degrees C for 15 s, 69 degrees C for 30 s, 72 degrees C for 40 s), and an equimolar mix of RC1.1 and RC1.2, covering TRBC1 and TRBC2, was used as the beta primer. From PCR2 onward, TCR alpha and beta chains were processed separately, with sample indices and Illumina adaptors added. The UMI was composed of 12 random nucleotides, arranged as two hexamers separated by a spacer, and was positioned after an 8-base spacer. Libraries were sequenced on an Illumina MiSeq using v2 2x251 paired-end chemistry, with about 11 samples typically included per run. To boost diversity, each sequencing library was supplemented with PhiX DNA at roughly 4.5-8%. The authors' pipeline ran thus. Raw reads were converted to FASTQ with bcl2fastq and were demultiplexed by dual indices with Demultiplexor. V and J genes were assigned by Decombinator through tag matching, with a single base-pair mismatch being allowed. Collapsinator used UMIs to correct both sequencing errors and frequency errors arising from PCR heterogeneity. CDR3Translator converted Decombinator identifiers to nucleotide sequence, translated to amino acids, and extracted CDR3 using C- and N-terminal motifs. A cluster of KT2 sequences sharing one unique molecular identifier was counted as one distinct KT2 TCR. The public reads were run again by TCRdb, first through fastp at Q25 and then through MiXCR, and only productive beta chains were kept. One record per CDR3 amino acid sequence lists the most common genes and DNA. These V and J calls rely on TCRdb rather than the paper's analysis. This sample lists roughly 51,000 distinct CDR3 sequences; roughly 12% were detected once. The top ten constitute around a tenth of the sample.

The V and J ends are trimmed by 4 bases and 0 bases, leaving 16 bases between them. Its CDR3 holds 17 amino acids, cysteine through phenylalanine. CDR3 DNA is the only sequence kept; it has 51 bases, read in frame from the first base. CDR1 is given as MNHEY and CDR2 as SVGAGI, both from the germline V gene. Known numbers of KT2, a T cell clone whose TCR had been sequenced previously, were spiked into unfractionated PBMC to test the sensitivity and accuracy of the pipeline. A range of KT2-to-PBMC ratios was produced by mixing KT2 cells with a fixed number of PBMC. The sequenced material came from PBMCs spiked with cells of the T cell clone KT2. This clonotype was obtained from a human donor. The chain links TRBV6-5 with TRBJ1-3, with no confident D gene call. Read as DNA, the sequence is TGTGCCAGCAGTTCCAACCCCGGCCGATCCTCTGGAAACACCATATATTTT. Its product reads: CASSSNPGRSSGNTIYF.